This section outlines one T cell receptor beta chain sequence together with its context. A single count supports this clone. Its antigen has not been determined. Base qualities are not at hand, and no much larger clone is one base apart. The immunoSEQ Assay, a bias-controlled multiplex PCR, was used to amplify TCRbeta CDR3 regions from genomic DNA. The authors' analysis ran thus. The number of nucleated cells in each sample was estimated by amplification of reference gene primers within the assay. To quantify the absolute abundance of each unique TCRbeta CDR3 rearrangement, sequence reads were collapsed and filtered. For each sample, productive Simpson clonality was calculated by taking the square root of Simpson's diversity index across productive rearrangements. TCRdb retrieved this table from immuneACCESS and kept in-frame rearrangements only. Not all clones are present; in checked studies, unresolved V genes account for under half, and no reason is known for the remainder. V and J calls and clone size come straight from that table; D and trimming were deduced from the DNA. The sample records under 250,000 clones, roughly 92% of which are singletons. The ten largest clonotypes hold around 0.84% of the sample.

One collaborating source in Seattle enrolled patients while the patients were actively infected and followed the patients over time throughout the course of disease. Each collaborating institution followed its own protocols to collect whole blood in K2EDTA tubes. Collaborator samples were shipped for TCRbeta analysis as frozen whole blood, isolated PBMCs, or DNA extracted from either sample type. These data come from a study of blood T cell repertoires in COVID-19 (dated by TCRdb to 2019 to 2021). The study in broad terms: Collaborator samples came from the United States, Italy and Spain and covered acute and convalescent phases of COVID-19. The material from the prospective study consisted of cDNA or gDNA derived from T cells, B-cell-depleted T cells, or PBMCs. Deeply sampled blood TCRbeta repertoires from subjects exposed to, actively infected with, or recovered from COVID-19 were included in the dataset. The repertoires were made available in a free public database intended to serve as a resource for research on the immune response to SARS-CoV-2. Samples were obtained from the ongoing ImmuneRACE study (first 160 participants) and from 1,254 subjects provided by 6 global collaborators. Nearly every sample came with metadata listing a de-identified subject ID, COVID-19 status, age in years and sex. HLA class I and class II types, where available, came from metadata supplied by the sample provider rather than from assay-based typing.

What the research found in general, with its limitations: Clinical and demographic metadata were provided uncurated, with the amount varying by source and participant.

The CDR3 runs 14 residues from the cysteine to the phenylalanine. Kept here is only the CDR3 DNA, which spans 42 bases and is read in frame from base 1. The germline ends are 22 bases apart after V is trimmed by 9 bases and J by 9 bases. CDR1 and CDR2, per the germline V gene, are SGDLS and YYNGEE. The chain links TRBV9 with TRBJ2-1; 6 matching bases give a weak D call of TRBD2. The source of this sequence is a man between 60 and 75 years old with COVID-19, enrolled during active disease. Sample: peripheral blood. The DNA reads TGTGCCACCGGAGGGCCTCACGCTGGGAGTGAGCAGTTCTTC. Its amino acids are CATGGPHAGSEQFF.